The 9 T cell receptor beta chains below come from one sample, sequenced in a study of blood T cells in healthy people across ages. The use of a sample-barcoded 5' primer and a J-beta primer mix characterized a second PCR of about 7 to 12 cycles. TCRdb processed the 5' RACE reads anew with MiXCR; each CDR3 protein has one entry. The sample lists hundreds of thousands of distinct CDR3 sequences, roughly half occurring once. The sample was blood. The receptors come from a woman of 80 years or more in good health.

V and J are TRBV19 and TRBJ2-5, with D tentatively TRBD1 (6 bases). With 4 bases removed from V and 7 bases from J, the gap between germline ends came to 13 bases. Germline CDR1 and CDR2: LNHDA and SQIVND (reference sequence). This CDR3 spans 13 amino acids. The DNA of the CDR3 is TGTGCCAGTAGTACGGGACCCAGGGGGACCCAGTACTTC. This encodes CASSTGPRGTQYF.

The chain combines TRBV10-3 with TRBJ2-5; 10 nucleotides agree with TRBD1. J lost 5 bases, V lost 4 bases, and 10 bases had no gene match. The length of the CDR3 is 16 residues. Per the germline V gene, CDR1 is ENHRY and CDR2 is SYGVKD. CDR3 in DNA: TGTGCCATCAGTGGACAGGGGGCCTCACAAGGGGAGACCCAGTACTTC. The encoded protein is CAISGQGASQGETQYF.

This chain connects TRBV18 to TRBJ2-1, with 8 nucleotides matching TRBD1. After removal of 3 bases from V and 3 bases from J, the junction contained 13 bases not matched to a gene. Germline V gene lookup returns CDR1 KGHSH and CDR2 LQKENI. The CDR3 covers 18 residues. The CDR3 nucleotides are TGTGCCAGCTCACCTCAGGGGGCCCCTCTCAGTAGCTACAATGAGCAGTTCTTC. Its translation is CASSPQGAPLSSYNEQFF.

As concerns this clonotype: A much bigger clone sits one base away, suggesting this may be a read error. This chain connects TRBV11-1 to TRBJ2-5; no definite D call. V was pared by 5 bases and J by 3 bases, with 13 bases between. The germline CDR1 and CDR2 sequences are SGHAT and FQDESV (reference sequence). The CDR3 spans 14 residues. This chain's CDR3 is CASSLTNRKETQYF. The CDR3 DNA sequence: TGTGCCAGCAGCCTTACTAACCGAAAAGAGACCCAGTACTTC.

As concerns this clonotype: A much larger clone differs from this one at a single base, so this may be a read error. The chain recombines TRBV9 with TRBJ2-3; possibly TRBD2 for D (6 bases). Germline V gene lookup returns CDR1 SGDLS and CDR2 YYNGEE. Trimming pared 3 bases from V and 8 bases from J, leaving 22 bases between. This CDR3 contains 16 residues. The CDR3 spells CASSARGGGEEGTQYF. The DNA for the CDR3 is TGTGCCAGCAGCGCCCGTGGCGGAGGAGAGGAGGGTACGCAGTATTTT.

Concerning this clonotype: A much larger clone differs by one base, so this may be a read error. Here the CDR3 reads CVSSRDPPDTQYF. CDR3 in DNA: TGTGTCAGCAGCCGGGACCCGCCAGATACGCAGTATTTT. This chain joins TRBV3-1 and TRBJ2-3; D may be TRBD1 or TRBD2 (5 bases each). Germline-derived CDR1 and CDR2 are LGHDT and YNNKEL (reference sequence). This CDR3 region has 13 residues.

The V gene is TRBV10-3, the J gene TRBJ2-7; no reliable D call. The germline V gene has CDR1 ENHRY and CDR2 SYGVKD. The ends were cut back, 0 bases at V and 3 bases at J, with 18 bases in the middle. The CDR3 length is 17 residues. In DNA form, the CDR3 reads TGTGCCATCAGTGAGTCTCGCAGCCCGATGCTCTTCTACGAGCAGTACTTC. It is translated as CAISESRSPMLFYEQYF.

The V call is TRBV5-1, the J call TRBJ2-3; 14 bases fit TRBD2. This CDR3 is 17 amino acids long. The germline gives CDR1 SGHRS, CDR2 YFSETQ. The J segment lost 4 bases and the V segment lost 7 bases, leaving 11 bases of the junction unmatched. The CDR3 DNA sequence: TGCGCCAGCGGCTCTAGAAGGACTAGCGGGGGGCCAGATACGCAGTATTTT. Its translation: CASGSRRTSGGPDTQYF.

V is TRBV30 and J is TRBJ2-1, with D hard to call. CDR3 length: 14 amino acids. Trimming cost V 4 bases and J 0 bases, with 10 bases left between them. From germline, CDR1 is GTSNPN and CDR2 SVGIG (reference sequence). The CDR3 here is CAWKGPGSYNEQFF. The CDR3 coding sequence is TGTGCCTGGAAAGGCCCTGGCTCCTACAATGAGCAGTTCTTC. The whole variable domain, filled in from reference TRBV30 and TRBJ2-1, reads SQTIHQWPATLVQPVGSPLSLECTVEGTSNPNLYWYRQAAGRGLQLLFYSVGIGQISSEVPQNLSASRPQDRQFILSSKKLLLSDSGFYLCAWKGPGSYNEQFFGPGTRLTVL.